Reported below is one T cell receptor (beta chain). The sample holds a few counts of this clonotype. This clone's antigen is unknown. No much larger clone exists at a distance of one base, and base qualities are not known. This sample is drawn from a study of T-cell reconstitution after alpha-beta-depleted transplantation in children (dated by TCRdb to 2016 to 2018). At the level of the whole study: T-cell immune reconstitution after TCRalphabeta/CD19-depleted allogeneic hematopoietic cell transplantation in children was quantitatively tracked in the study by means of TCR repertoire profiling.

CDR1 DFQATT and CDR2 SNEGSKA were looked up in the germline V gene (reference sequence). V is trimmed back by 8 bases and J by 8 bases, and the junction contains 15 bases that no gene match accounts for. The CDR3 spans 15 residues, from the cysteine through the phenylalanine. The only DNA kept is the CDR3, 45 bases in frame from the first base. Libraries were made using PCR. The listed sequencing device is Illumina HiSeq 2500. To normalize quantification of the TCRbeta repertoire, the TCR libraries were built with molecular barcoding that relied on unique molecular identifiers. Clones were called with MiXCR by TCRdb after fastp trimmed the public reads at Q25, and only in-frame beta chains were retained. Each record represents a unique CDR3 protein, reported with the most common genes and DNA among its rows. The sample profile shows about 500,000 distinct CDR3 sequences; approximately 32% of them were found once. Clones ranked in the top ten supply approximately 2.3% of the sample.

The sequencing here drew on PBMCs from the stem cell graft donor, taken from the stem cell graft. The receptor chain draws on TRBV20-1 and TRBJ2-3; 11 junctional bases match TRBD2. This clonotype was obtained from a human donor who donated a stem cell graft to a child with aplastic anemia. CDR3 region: CSRLAIAGGGGTQYF. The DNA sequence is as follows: TGCAGTCGGTTAGCCATAGCGGGAGGGGGGGGTACGCAGTATTTT.